This TCR beta chain was retrieved from a study of blood T cell repertoires in COVID-19 (dated by TCRdb to about 2020). For the wider study: Samples covering the acute and convalescent phases of COVID-19 were provided by collaborators in the United States, Italy and Spain. The material from the prospective study consisted of cDNA or gDNA derived from T cells, B-cell-depleted T cells, or PBMCs. The dataset comprised deeply sampled blood TCRbeta repertoires from subjects exposed to, actively infected with, or recovered from COVID-19. The repertoires were released in a freely available public database intended as a resource for research on the immune response to SARS-CoV-2. Samples came from the ongoing ImmuneRACE study (first 160 participants) plus 1,254 subjects from 6 global collaborators. A de-identified subject ID, COVID-19 status, age in years and sex were almost always included in the sample metadata. Where available, HLA class I and class II types were taken from metadata supplied by the sample provider and were not determined by assay-based typing.

TCRbeta CDR3 regions were amplified from genomic DNA using the immunoSEQ Assay, a bias-controlled multiplex PCR. The paper's data handling went like this. Nucleated cell counts per sample were estimated from amplification of reference gene primers within the assay. To quantify the absolute abundance of each unique TCRbeta CDR3 rearrangement, sequence reads were collapsed and filtered. For each sample, productive Simpson clonality was calculated as the square root of Simpson's diversity index over productive rearrangements. TCRdb took over this immuneACCESS table, retaining in-frame rearrangements with V and J assigned. Such tables are incomplete; in checked studies, under half of the missing clones stem from an unresolved V gene, and the remainder is unexplained. That table gives V, J and clone size, and the DNA gave D and trimming. The sample profile shows 190,000 or so clones; 85% to 90% of them were found once. The top ten clones comprise about 0.59% of the sample.

Study-level results and caveats: Clinical and demographic metadata were provided uncurated, with the amount varying by source and participant.

Worth noting for this clone: Its binding antigen is unknown. One base away there is no much larger clone; base qualities are not given.

The collaborating institutions used their own protocols to collect whole blood in K2EDTA tubes. For TCRbeta analysis, collaborator samples were shipped as frozen whole blood, as isolated PBMCs, or as DNA extracted from either sample type. The germline V gene sets CDR1 to MDHEN and CDR2 to SYDVKM. After removal of 5 bases from V and 4 bases from J, the junction retains 11 bases not matched to a gene. From the cysteine up to the phenylalanine, the CDR3 has a length of 16 residues. The kept DNA is CDR3 alone, 48 bases in frame from the first base. This sequence originates from a middle-aged man with acute or convalescent COVID-19. The sample consisted of peripheral blood. In this chain, TRBV28 is recombined with TRBJ2-1, with 7 middle bases fitting TRBD1. The bases are TGTGCCAGCAGTAGAACCACCGGGACAGCTTACAATGAGCAGTTCTTC. Its coded protein is CASSRTTGTAYNEQFF.